These 12 T cell receptor beta chains share one sample of origin, sequenced in a study of T-cell reconstitution after alpha-beta-depleted transplantation in children. The TCRbeta library was prepared with unique molecular identifiers. TCRdb recomputed calls from the PCR reads with MiXCR, one row per CDR3 protein. This table holds about 270,000 distinct CDR3 sequences, 9.9% found once. Sequencing used PBMCs from the stem cell graft donor, obtained from the stem cell graft. These receptor sequences come from a human donor who donated a stem cell graft to a child with SCID.

Only a few counts were recorded for this clonotype. This sequence joins TRBV10-2 and TRBJ2-7, with 7 bases identical to TRBD1. CDR3 length: 13 amino acids. The V gene's germline CDR1 is WSHSY and CDR2 SAAADI. The V segment lost 7 bases and the J segment 6 bases; nucleotides outside the gene matches: 9. The CDR3: CASIRDSSSEQYF. Written as DNA, the CDR3 is TGCGCCAGCATTCGGGACAGTTCAAGCGAGCAGTACTTC.

The V gene is TRBV5-1, the J gene TRBJ2-1; D is unclear. Trimming left V 4 bases short and J 1 base short, with 9 bases between. This CDR3 is built from 14 residues. Per the germline V gene, CDR1 is SGHRS and CDR2 is YFSETQ. DNA for the CDR3: TGCGCCAGCAGCCCGGGCCGGTCCTACAATGAGCAGTTCTTC. It encodes CASSPGRSYNEQFF.

This sequence joins TRBV3-1 and TRBJ1-2; 10 nucleotides match TRBD1. CDR1 is LGHDT and CDR2 is YNNKEL in the germline V gene (reference sequence). The CDR3 loop spans 15 amino acids. V lost 4 bases and J lost 7; bases outside the gene matches: 9. The CDR3 DNA reads TGTGCCAGCAGCCGACAGACGACAGGGGGCTTTGGCTACACCTTC. This gives the protein CASSRQTTGGFGYTF.

This clonotype has more than one count but fewer than ten. The chain couples TRBV19 to TRBJ1-1; D is unclear. The germline V and J ends were trimmed by 3 bases and 0 bases, with 5 bases remaining between them. This CDR3 region has 13 residues. Per germline, CDR1 LNHDA and CDR2 SQIVND (reference sequence). Here the CDR3 DNA reads TGTGCCAGTAGTATCGGCATGAACACTGAAGCTTTCTTT. Its translation: CASSIGMNTEAFF.

The rearrangement uses TRBV18 and TRBJ2-1, with TRBD2 identical over 8 bases. Germline CDR1 reads KGHSH; CDR2 reads LQKENI. Trimming took 1 base from V and 6 from J; bases not matched to a gene: 14. This CDR3 contains 18 residues. CDR3 nucleotides: TGTGCCAGCTCACCACGGGACGGGCCAGTCCGGGGGGGCAATGAGCAGTTCTTC. Translation gives CASSPRDGPVRGGNEQFF.

This chain connects TRBV7-2 to TRBJ2-1; the match to TRBD2 covers 9 bases. Germline loops: CDR1 SGHTA, CDR2 FQGNSA. The V gene end was trimmed by 5 bases and the J gene end by 8 bases; junction bases not matched to a gene: 10. The CDR3 consists of 15 residues. The CDR3 loop is CASSVSGGSVHEQFF. CDR3 nucleotides: TGTGCCAGCAGCGTTAGCGGGGGCAGTGTTCATGAGCAGTTCTTC. Supplemented by reference TRBV7-2 and TRBJ2-1, the full variable domain reads GAGVSQSPSNKVTEKGKDVELRCDPISGHTALYWYRQSLGQGLEFLIYFQGNSAPDKSGLPSDRFSAERTGGSVSTLTIQRTQQEDSAVYLCASSVSGGSVHEQFFGPGTRLTVL.

The rearrangement links TRBV7-6 to TRBJ2-3; D uncertain. V shed 2 bases and J shed 4 bases, with 10 bases lying between them. The CDR3 contains 14 residues. Germline CDR1 reads SGHVS; CDR2 reads FNYEAQ. The CDR3 spells CASSLRVPADTQYF. CDR3 sequence (DNA): TGTGCCAGCAGCTTACGAGTTCCCGCAGATACGCAGTATTTT.

As regards this clonotype: Since a much larger clone is just one base distant, this may be a read error. This chain connects TRBV4-1 to TRBJ2-5, with D hard to call. Trimming cost V 4 bases and J 3 bases, with 24 bases left between them. Germline values: CDR1 MGHRA, CDR2 YSYEKL. This CDR3 region has 18 residues. The CDR3 DNA reads as TGCGCCAGCAGCCCCCATTGGGGTGCAGAGACGAATAAAGAGACCCAGTACTTC. This gives the protein CASSPHWGAETNKETQYF.

This clonotype was observed at least ten times. The chain couples TRBV12-3 or TRBV12-4 to TRBJ2-1, with TRBD2 matching 8 bases. V lost 2 bases to trimming and J lost 5 bases; unmatched junction nucleotides: 5. This CDR3 has 15 residues. DNA of the CDR3: TGTGCCAGCAGTTTACGGCTAGCGGGCCACAATGAGCAGTTCTTC. As protein: CASSLRLAGHNEQFF.

This clonotype was counted at least ten times. This chain links TRBV5-1 with TRBJ2-3; 13 nucleotides align to TRBD2. Germline CDR1 SGHRS, CDR2 YFSETQ. This CDR3 has 18 residues. V lost 3 bases, J lost 3 bases, and 10 bases stayed unmatched. The CDR3 DNA reads TGCGCCAGCAGCTCTCTACGGACTAGCGGGGGCCCTACAGATACGCAGTATTTT. It codes for CASSSLRTSGGPTDTQYF.

V is TRBV20-1 and J is TRBJ2-7; maybe TRBD2 (6 bases). The CDR3 runs to 13 residues. Per the germline V gene, CDR1 is DFQATT and CDR2 is SNEGSKA (reference sequence). Trimming removed 3 bases from V and 4 bases from J, with 13 bases in between. The CDR3 sequence: CSARVTGTYEQYF. CDR3 DNA sequence: TGCAGTGCTAGGGTCACCGGGACTTACGAGCAGTACTTC.

The chain employs TRBV6-5 and TRBJ2-3; 8 bases are a match to TRBD2. This CDR3 comprises 17 residues. V dropped 6 bases and J dropped 0; count of bases not matched to a gene: 11. Germline V gene lookup returns CDR1 MNHEY and CDR2 SVGAGI. This chain's CDR3 is CASRTRGGPGSTDTQYF. For the CDR3, the DNA is TGTGCCAGCAGAACTCGGGGGGGCCCTGGAAGCACAGATACGCAGTATTTT.